This record covers a single T cell receptor (beta chain). Methods used by the authors: Scientists estimated how many nucleated cells there were by amplifying reference gene primers. Repertoires were generated with immunoSEQ multiplex PCR, while TCRdb's copy carries only in-frame clones and drops some. V, J and clone size are taken as reported in that table, and D and trimming were inferred from the DNA itself. The sample carries around 110,000 clones, approximately 90% recorded once. CDR3 length: 17 amino acids. The germline CDR1 and CDR2 sequences are LNHDA and SQIVND (reference sequence). With V trimmed by 4 bases and J by 0 bases, 6 bases remained unmatched. This entry comes from a study of blood T cell repertoires in COVID-19. Study information: Acute and convalescent COVID-19 samples came from the United States, Italy and Spain. T cells, B-cell-depleted T cells, or PBMCs provided the cDNA or gDNA that served as material.

The sequence was collected from a human donor with active COVID-19. The donor label of this sample is uncertain. This rearrangement joins TRBV19 to TRBJ1-5, with 10 nucleotides matching TRBD1. Material for sequencing was peripheral blood. Written as DNA, the CDR3 is TGTGCCAGTAGTACGGACAGGGGGTCACATAGCAATCAGCCCCAGCATTTT. Residues: CASSTDRGSHSNQPQHF.